Presented here are 7 T cell receptor beta chains from one specimen sequenced in a study of cytomegalovirus exposure and HLA in healthy donors. Primers for the PCR totalled 60 Vbeta and 13 Jbeta. The data were produced by immunoSEQ multiplex PCR, yet TCRdb's version contains in-frame clones alone and is incomplete. This repertoire includes around 75,000 clones. The sample comprised PBMCs. The source is a man aged 50 to 60 in good health and CMV-seropositive.

Concerning this clone itself: The same CDR3 can be traced to other DNA sequences in this sample. The chain recombines TRBV18 with TRBJ2-7, with D possibly being TRBD2 (6 bases). V was shortened by 2 bases and J by 7 bases, with 15 bases between the two germline ends. The length of the CDR3 is 14 residues. Germline-derived CDR1 and CDR2 are KGHSH and LQKENI. Written as DNA, the CDR3 is TGTGCCAGCTCACCAGTCTCGGGTCGGGGGGAGCAGTACTTC. Translation gives CASSPVSGRGEQYF.

The genes are TRBV18 and TRBJ1-5, with D possibly being TRBD1 (5 bases). Trimming stripped 3 bases from V and 1 base from J, with 7 bases between. The germline gives CDR1 KGHSH, CDR2 LQKENI. CDR3 length: 14 amino acids. CDR3 coding DNA: TGTGCCAGCTCACCGGGGCGAAGCAATCAGCCCCAGCATTTT. It translates to CASSPGRSNQPQHF.

The chain couples TRBV9 to TRBJ2-2; 7 bases are shared with TRBD2. CDR3 length equals 15 residues. The V segment lost 0 bases and the J segment 8 bases; nucleotides outside the gene matches: 7. Germline assignment: CDR1 SGDLS and CDR2 YYNGEE. CDR3 amino acids: CASSVVSGEEGELFF. The CDR3 coding sequence is TGTGCCAGCAGCGTAGTGAGCGGGGAGGAAGGGGAGCTGTTTTTT.

The J gene is TRBJ1-1, the V gene TRBV25-1; TRBD1 might be the D (6 bases). This CDR3 has 16 residues. V lost 0 bases, J lost 2 bases, and 13 bases lay in between. Germline V gene lookup returns CDR1 MGHDK and CDR2 SYGVNS. The CDR3 spells CASSEYWTEGNTEAFF. The CDR3 nucleotides read TGTGCCAGCAGTGAATACTGGACAGAGGGAAACACTGAAGCTTTCTTT.

V is TRBV4-1 and J is TRBJ2-7; perhaps TRBD2 as D (6 bases). Trimming took off 3 bases at V and 6 bases at J, with 12 bases between the two ends. CDR1 and CDR2 from the germline V gene are MGHRA and YSYEKL. The CDR3 loop spans 13 amino acids. Written as DNA, the CDR3 is TGCGCCAGCAGCCACCGACTAGAGGTCGAGCAGTACTTC. Its protein product is CASSHRLEVEQYF.

The chain couples TRBV30 to TRBJ1-1; D is perhaps TRBD1 (5 bases). CDR3 size: 13 residues. From germline, CDR1 is GTSNPN and CDR2 SVGIG (reference sequence). V was trimmed by 3 bases and J by 2 bases, leaving 10 bases between them. Written as DNA, the CDR3 is TGTGCCTGGAGCCCAGGGCCAAACACTGAAGCTTTCTTT. Protein sequence: CAWSPGPNTEAFF.

The chain carries TRBV7-2 and TRBJ2-1; 10 bases map to TRBD2. The trim removed 5 bases at V and 9 bases at J, leaving 10 bases unmatched. This CDR3 is 15 amino acids long. Looked up from germline, CDR1 is SGHTA and CDR2 is FQGNSA. The DNA for the CDR3 is TGTGCCAGCAGCGGGGCTAGCGGGAGAGTCGGTGAGCAGTTCTTC. Translated: CASSGASGRVGEQFF.